This T cell receptor (beta chain) was sequenced during a study of T cell responses to AZD1222 COVID-19 vaccine. Turning to the study itself: Whether given at about 4 or about 12 weeks, second doses were pooled.

Profiling relied on immunoSEQ multiplex PCR, and the TCRdb table lists in-frame clones only, not all of them. The data show fewer than 150,000 clones, roughly 90% seen once. A word on this clone: Its antigen is not identified.

Study-wide findings and caveats: Donors in the cohort were predominantly white British and more often female, and clonal diversity was possibly underestimated.

Germline CDR1 is LGHDT and CDR2 is YNNKEL (reference sequence). CDR3 length equals 17 residues. The V gene end was trimmed by 4 bases and the J gene end by 4 bases; junction bases not matched to a gene: 15. The rearrangement uses TRBV3-1 (or the pseudogene TRBV3-2) and TRBJ1-2; 7 positions match TRBD1. This receptor was taken from an adult in good health. The sample consisted of peripheral blood, taken on day 0 of AZD1222 vaccination. The CDR3 DNA sequence: TGTGCCAGCAGCCCTCTCACAGGGGATACCTCCCTCTATGGCTACACCTTC. It translates to CASSPLTGDTSLYGYTF.